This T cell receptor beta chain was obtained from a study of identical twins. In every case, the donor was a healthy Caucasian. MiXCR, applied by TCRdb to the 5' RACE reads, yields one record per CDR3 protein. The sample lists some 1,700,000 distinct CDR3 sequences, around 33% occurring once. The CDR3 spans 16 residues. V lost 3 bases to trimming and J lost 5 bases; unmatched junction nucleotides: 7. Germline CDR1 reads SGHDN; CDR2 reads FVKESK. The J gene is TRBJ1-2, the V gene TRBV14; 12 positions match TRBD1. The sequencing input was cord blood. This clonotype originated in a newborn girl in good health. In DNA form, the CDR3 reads TGTGCCAGCAGCCACCACGGGACAGGGGGCCGATATGGCTACACCTTC. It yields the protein CASSHHGTGGRYGYTF.